Each of the 27 T cell receptor beta chains below was sequenced from the same sample in a study of shared clonotypes between healthy human individuals. Sequencing used immunoSEQ multiplex PCR; TCRdb keeps in-frame clones, though not all of them. The sample has 800,000 to 1,200,000 clones, 75% to 85% seen once. Sample: memory CD4+ T cells from PBMCs. The subset was: CD45RA-negative fraction. The receptors derive from a young man in good health. Some clones in this sample may be carry-over from other donors' samples.

The chain carries TRBV5-4 and TRBJ2-1; 8 positions match TRBD1. Germline CDR1 and CDR2: SGHNT and YYREEE (reference sequence). V lost 4 bases and J lost 7; bases outside the gene matches: 13. The CDR3 contains 16 residues. The CDR3 bases are TGTGCCAGCAGCCCATACGACAGGGGAGCCCGAAATGAGCAGTTCTTC. Translating gives CASSPYDRGARNEQFF.

The chain has TRBV2 and TRBJ1-3; possible D gene TRBD1, 6 bases. V shed 8 bases and J shed 1 base, with 6 bases lying between them. Germline CDR1 is SNHLY and CDR2 is FYNNEI. The CDR3 sequence is 12 residues long. The CDR3 DNA follows: TGTGCCAGCGACAGGTCTGGAAACACCATATATTTT. Translated: CASDRSGNTIYF.

The chain carries TRBV27 and TRBJ1-1; TRBD1 is a possible D gene (5 bases). This CDR3 comprises 15 residues. CDR1 MNHEY and CDR2 SMNVEV come from the germline V gene (reference sequence). V was pared by 2 bases and J by 3 bases, with 13 bases between. For the CDR3, the DNA is TGTGCCAGCAGTTTAACTCTAAGAGGGGACACTGAAGCTTTCTTT. The encoded protein is CASSLTLRGDTEAFF.

Note on this clone: Germline is not matched at one junction end, which may reflect a read error. This chain joins TRBV30 and TRBJ2-7, with D possibly TRBD2 on 5 matching bases. CDR3 size: 13 residues. Germline V gene data show CDR1 as GTSNPN and CDR2 as SVGIG (reference sequence). The CDR3 coding sequence is TGTGCCTGGACCTCCCTTGGGCTTCAGCGGAGAAACTTC. This gives the protein CAWTSLGLQRRNF.

This chain uses TRBV10-3 with TRBJ1-5, with 7 bases that match TRBD1. Trimming removed 7 bases from V and 5 bases from J; junction bases left unmatched: 8. Germline V gene lookup returns CDR1 ENHRY and CDR2 SYGVKD. The CDR3 has 14 residues. The CDR3 loop is CAINPTGSDQPQHF. In DNA form, the CDR3 reads TGTGCCATCAACCCGACAGGGAGCGATCAGCCCCAGCATTTT.

The CDR3 DNA is TGTGCCAGCAGCCCGCAGGCCCCTAGCGGGATAGAGACCCAGTACTTC. It translates to CASSPQAPSGIETQYF. The chain joins TRBV7-6 to TRBJ2-5, with TRBD2 identical over 9 bases. The V gene's germline CDR1 is SGHVS and CDR2 FNYEAQ. Trimming at V came to 5 bases and at J to 4 bases, leaving 11 bases not matched to a gene. This CDR3 spans 16 amino acids.

The CDR3 DNA reads as TGTGCCAGCAGGCCGGGACTAGGGGACAACACCGGGGAGCTGTTTTTT. It specifies CASRPGLGDNTGELFF. The chain combines TRBV28 with TRBJ2-2; 8 nucleotides match TRBD2. The junction had 8 bases not matched to a gene; V was cut back by 6 bases and J by 2 bases. The CDR3 loop spans 16 amino acids. The germline CDR1 and CDR2 sequences are MDHEN and SYDVKM.

The chain combines TRBV11-2 with TRBJ2-5; D could derive from TRBD1 or TRBD2 (5 bases each). Trimming stripped 4 bases from V and 4 bases from J, with 13 bases between. The CDR3 is 14 residues long. Germline loops: CDR1 SGHAT, CDR2 FQNNGV. CDR3 sequence (DNA): TGTGCCAGCAGCTGGACACAAGCGGCAGAGACCCAGTACTTC. This codes for CASSWTQAAETQYF.

The rearrangement uses TRBV7-9 and TRBJ2-7; D is perhaps TRBD1 or TRBD2 (5 bases each). V lost 4 bases to trimming and J lost 3 bases, with 13 bases between them. Per the germline V gene, CDR1 is SEHNR and CDR2 is FQNEAQ (reference sequence). CDR3 length: 14 residues. CDR3 nucleotide sequence: TGTGCCAGCAGCTCCCCGGGACCTAGCTACGAGCAGTACTTC. It translates to CASSSPGPSYEQYF.

This clone was counted a single time. The rearrangement joins TRBV5-4 to TRBJ2-1; D is perhaps TRBD2 (5 bases). V was shortened by 6 bases and J by 2 bases, with 12 bases between the two germline ends. Germline CDR1 is SGHNT and CDR2 is YYREEE (reference sequence). The CDR3 loop spans 14 amino acids. The CDR3 is CASMYRGPYNEQFF. The CDR3 DNA reads TGTGCCAGCATGTATCGGGGTCCCTACAATGAGCAGTTCTTC.

J is TRBJ1-5 and V is TRBV7-9; D gene uncertain. The germline gives CDR1 SEHNR, CDR2 FQNEAQ (reference sequence). V dropped 5 bases and J dropped 6 bases, with 14 bases sitting between them. This CDR3 region has 14 residues. CDR3 loop: CASSRVSSSQPQHF. As DNA, the CDR3 is TGTGCCAGCAGCCGGGTCTCCAGCTCTCAGCCCCAGCATTTT. Full variable domain (outside the CDR3, taken from reference TRBV7-9 and TRBJ1-5): DTGVSQNPRHKITKRGQNVTFRCDPISEHNRLYWYRQTLGQGPEFLTYFQNEAQLEKSRLLSDRFSAERPKGSFSTLEIQRTEQGDSAMYLCASSRVSSSQPQHFGDGTRLSIL.

The chain links TRBV9 to TRBJ2-5; 13 nucleotides line up with TRBD2. The junction had 5 bases not matched to a gene; V was cut back by 6 bases and J by 3 bases. The CDR3 spans 15 residues. The germline gives CDR1 SGDLS, CDR2 YYNGEE. The CDR3 loop is CASTKTSGREETQYF. CDR3 coding DNA: TGTGCCAGCACCAAAACTAGCGGGAGGGAAGAGACCCAGTACTTC.

This chain uses TRBV4-1 with TRBJ2-1, with D possibly TRBD2 on 5 matching bases. The CDR3 is 15 amino acids. Trimming cost V 1 base and J 3 bases, with 10 bases left between them. Germline values: CDR1 MGHRA, CDR2 YSYEKL. CDR3 in DNA: TGCGCCAGCAGCCAAGTGATAGCGAGCTACAATGAGCAGTTCTTC. Translated: CASSQVIASYNEQFF.

This clone occurred a few times. CDR3 sequence reads: CASSQDDSPYYEQYF. CDR3 nucleotides: TGTGCCAGCAGCCAAGATGACAGTCCCTACTACGAGCAGTACTTC. The chain recombines TRBV4-2 with TRBJ2-7; perhaps TRBD1 as D (5 bases). Germline CDR1 reads LGHNA; CDR2 reads YNFKEQ. The CDR3 loop spans 15 amino acids. The ends were cut back, 0 bases at V and 3 bases at J, with 12 bases in the middle.

Comment on this clone: This may arise from a read error, as a much more abundant clone is one base away. The chain couples TRBV11-3 to TRBJ2-1; TRBD2 agrees at 11 bases. The CDR3 spans 14 residues. Germline V gene data show CDR1 as SGHNT and CDR2 as YENEEA. V lost 5 bases and J lost 7; bases outside the gene matches: 4. The DNA for the CDR3 is TGTGCCAGCAGCCCCGGGACTAGCGGTAATGAGCAGTTCTTC. Residues: CASSPGTSGNEQFF.

The rearrangement joins TRBV29-1 to TRBJ1-2; unclear D gene. V shed 4 bases and J shed 3 bases, with 18 bases lying between them. The germline V gene has CDR1 SQVTM and CDR2 ANQGSEA. CDR3 length equals 15 residues. The CDR3 DNA is TGCAGCGTTGTAGCCCCACCGTTGAGGGACTATGGCTACACCTTC. Translation: CSVVAPPLRDYGYTF.

This chain joins TRBV14 and TRBJ2-1; D remains unclear. The length of the CDR3 is 13 residues. Trimming cost V 5 bases and J 6 bases, with 11 bases left between them. Germline V gene sequence: CDR1 SGHDN, CDR2 FVKESK. The CDR3 is CASSSTFGNEQFF. In nucleotides, the CDR3 is TGTGCCAGCAGCTCTACTTTTGGCAATGAGCAGTTCTTC.

The chain couples TRBV7-3 to TRBJ2-3, with D unresolved. The CDR3 has 12 amino acids. V gave up 4 bases and J gave up 8 bases, with 10 bases separating them. CDR1 is SGHTA, CDR2 FQGTGA, per germline. The CDR3 is CASSSQDGTQYF. CDR3 coding DNA: TGTGCCAGCAGCTCACAAGATGGTACGCAGTATTTT.

This chain joins TRBV18 and TRBJ2-5; D may be TRBD1 or TRBD2 (5 bases each). Between the trimmed V and J ends, which lost 6 bases and 1 base, there was a span of 9 bases. The germline V gene encodes CDR1 KGHSH and CDR2 LQKENI. CDR3 length equals 13 residues. The CDR3 nucleotides are TGTGCCAGCTCCGGGACGGCCCAAGAGACCCAGTACTTC. Its translation is CASSGTAQETQYF.

Comment on this clone: This CDR3 is also generated by other DNA sequences in the sample. This chain joins TRBV27 and TRBJ1-1; unclear D gene. The CDR3 spans 16 residues. V lost 5 bases, J lost 0 bases, and 16 bases lay in between. Germline loops: CDR1 MNHEY, CDR2 SMNVEV (reference sequence). The CDR3 is CASSPGRRDMNTEAFF. As DNA, the CDR3 is TGTGCCAGCAGTCCCGGCAGGCGAGACATGAACACTGAAGCTTTCTTT.

There are a few counts of this clone. The chain has TRBV30 and TRBJ2-7, with TRBD1 identical over 8 bases. Germline assignment: CDR1 GTSNPN and CDR2 SVGIG (reference sequence). The CDR3 is 14 amino acids. V gave up 2 bases and J gave up 5 bases; unmatched junction bases: 8. The DNA for the CDR3 is TGTGCCTGGAGTAGGTGGGCAGGGGGCCACGAGCAGTACTTC. This encodes CAWSRWAGGHEQYF.

The CDR3 loop reads CASSPRRGAGQTANTGELFF. DNA of the CDR3: TGCGCCAGCAGCCCACGCCGGGGGGCGGGCCAGACCGCGAACACCGGGGAGCTGTTTTTT. This sequence joins TRBV5-1 and TRBJ2-2; a weak D match, TRBD2 (7 bases). This CDR3 is built from 20 residues. Between the trimmed V and J ends, which lost 4 bases and 0 bases, there was a span of 25 bases. Per the germline V gene, CDR1 is SGHRS and CDR2 is YFSETQ. The full variable domain, rest sourced from reference TRBV5-1 and TRBJ2-2, is KAGVTQTPRYLIKTRGQQVTLSCSPISGHRSVSWYQQTPGQGLQFLFEYFSETQRNKGNFPGRFSGRQFSNSRSEMNVSTLELGDSALYLCASSPRRGAGQTANTGELFFGEGSRLTVL.

Here the CDR3 reads CASSYTSGNYNEQFF. Written as DNA, the CDR3 is TGTGCCAGCAGCTATACTAGCGGGAACTACAATGAGCAGTTCTTC. The V and J genes are TRBV5-4 and TRBJ2-1, with TRBD2 matching over 10 bases. The CDR3 is made up of 15 amino acids. CDR1 and CDR2 from the germline V gene are SGHNT and YYREEE (reference sequence). The V segment lost 3 bases and the J segment 3 bases; nucleotides outside the gene matches: 3.

This clone was found once. The chain recombines TRBV7-9 with TRBJ2-3; 7 positions agree with TRBD1. The germline CDR1 and CDR2 sequences are SEHNR and FQNEAQ (reference sequence). The CDR3 covers 15 residues. The ends lost 1 base at V and 5 bases at J; junction bases unmatched: 6. The CDR3 loop is CASSLGGTVIDTQYF. The CDR3 coding sequence is TGTGCCAGCAGCTTAGGAGGGACAGTAATAGATACGCAGTATTTT.

This clone was recorded a few times. The chain is built from TRBV6-5 and TRBJ2-7, with 8 bases fitting TRBD2. The CDR3 has 15 residues. Germline CDR1 and CDR2: MNHEY and SVGAGI. The V gene end was trimmed by 6 bases and the J gene end by 3 bases; junction bases not matched to a gene: 10. Here the CDR3 reads CASRPGLAEFYEQYF. CDR3 nucleotide sequence: TGTGCCAGCAGACCCGGACTAGCAGAGTTCTACGAGCAGTACTTC.

The chain employs TRBV2 and TRBJ1-5, with D unclear. V lost 7 bases to trimming and J lost 0 bases, with 13 bases between them. The CDR3 is made up of 15 amino acids. CDR1 SNHLY and CDR2 FYNNEI come from the germline V gene. The CDR3 is CASKSGSFSNQPQHF. The CDR3 bases are TGTGCCAGCAAGTCCGGGAGTTTTAGCAATCAGCCCCAGCATTTT.

The chain couples TRBV2 to TRBJ1-2, with D maybe TRBD1 (6 bases). CDR1 and CDR2 from the germline V gene are SNHLY and FYNNEI. There are 14 residues in the CDR3. V lost 6 bases and J 8 bases, leaving 19 bases between the germline ends. In DNA, the CDR3 is TGTGCCAGCAGCGCACTTCAGGGGAGCAGCGGCTACACCTTC. Amino acid sequence: CASSALQGSSGYTF.